The TCR beta chain described here comes from a study of control samples from healthy donors and cancer patients. Germline V gene data show CDR1 as SGHDN and CDR2 as FVKESK. Trimming took 5 bases from V and 1 from J, leaving 12 bases between them. The CDR3 is 16 amino acids. Profiled with immunoSEQ multiplex PCR; TCRdb holds only in-frame clones, not every one. The sample contains some 150,000 clones, 75% to 95% of which appear only once. Material for sequencing was blood. The sequence was collected from a young man in good health. The chain has TRBV14 and TRBJ1-6; the D is unclear. CDR3 protein: CASSEKLISYNSPLHF. In DNA form, the CDR3 reads TGTGCCAGCAGCGAAAAACTTATATCCTATAATTCACCCCTCCACTTT. Full variable domain (remainder filled in from reference TRBV14 and TRBJ1-6): EAGVTQFPSHSVIEKGQTVTLRCDPISGHDNLYWYRRVMGKEIKFLLHFVKESKQDESGMPNNRFLAERTGGTYSTLKVQPAELEDSGVYFCASSEKLISYNSPLHFGNGTRLTVT.